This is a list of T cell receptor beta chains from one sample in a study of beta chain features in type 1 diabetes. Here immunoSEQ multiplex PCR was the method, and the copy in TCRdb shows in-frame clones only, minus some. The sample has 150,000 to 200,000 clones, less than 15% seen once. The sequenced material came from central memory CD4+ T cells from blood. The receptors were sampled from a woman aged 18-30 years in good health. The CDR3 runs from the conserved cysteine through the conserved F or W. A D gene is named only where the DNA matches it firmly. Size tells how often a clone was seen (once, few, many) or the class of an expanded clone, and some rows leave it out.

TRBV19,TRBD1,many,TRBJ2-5,TGTGCCAGTAGTAGAGGGGGCAGGGCAGACGAGACCCAGTACTTC,CASSRGGRADETQYF
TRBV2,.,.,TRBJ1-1,TGTGCCAGCAGTGCCCAGGGGACTGAAGCTTTCTTT,CASSAQGTEAFF
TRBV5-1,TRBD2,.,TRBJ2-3,TGCGCCAGCAGCTCCCATAGCGGGTTCAGCACAGATACGCAGTATTTT,CASSSHSGFSTDTQYF
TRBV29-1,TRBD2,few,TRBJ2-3,TGCAGCGTTAGAGCGGGAGGATTCACAGATACGCAGTATTTT,CSVRAGGFTDTQYF
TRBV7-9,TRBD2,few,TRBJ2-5,TGTGCCAGCAGACCGGGACTAGCGGGGCAAGAGACCCAGTACTTC,CASRPGLAGQETQYF
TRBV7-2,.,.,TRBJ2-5,TGTGCCAGCAGAGACCCAGGCCCTAAGACCCAGTACTTC,CASRDPGPKTQYF
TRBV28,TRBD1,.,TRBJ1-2,TGTGCCAGCAGTGCTACGGCGGGGGACAGGGTTAACTATGGCTACACCTTC,CASSATAGDRVNYGYTF
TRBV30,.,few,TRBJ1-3,TGTGCCTGGAGTCCTTCCCCAGCGGCTAGCTCTGGAAACACCATATATTTT,CAWSPSPAASSGNTIYF
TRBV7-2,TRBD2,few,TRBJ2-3,TGTGCCAGCAGCCCCTTGACTAGCACTTACACAGATACGCAGTATTTT,CASSPLTSTYTDTQYF
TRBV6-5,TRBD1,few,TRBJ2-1,TGTGCCAGCAGTTACTCTGAGACAGGGGAAAATGAGCAGTTCTTC,CASSYSETGENEQFF
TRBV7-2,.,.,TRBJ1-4,TGTGCCAGCAGCTTAGTCAGTAAAAATGAAAAACTGTTTTTT,CASSLVSKNEKLFF
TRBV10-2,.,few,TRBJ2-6,TGCGCCAGCGGGGCGACTGGGTCTGGGGCCAACGTCCTGACTTTC,CASGATGSGANVLTF
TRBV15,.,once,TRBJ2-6,TGTGCCACCAGCAGAGGGAGCTCTGGGGCCAACGTCCTGACTTTC,CATSRGSSGANVLTF
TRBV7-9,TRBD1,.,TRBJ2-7,TGTGCCAGCAGCTTAAAGGGGGCAGGGATCAACGAGCAGTACTTC,CASSLKGAGINEQYF
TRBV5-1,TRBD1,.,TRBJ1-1,TGCGCCAGCAGCGACGGGACAGCTATGAACACTGAAGCTTTCTTT,CASSDGTAMNTEAFF
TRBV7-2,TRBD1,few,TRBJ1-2,TGTGCCAGCAGCCCGGGACAGAGATATGGCTACACCTTC,CASSPGQRYGYTF
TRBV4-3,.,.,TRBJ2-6,TGCGCCAGCAGCCCGGGTGGGGCCAACGTCCTGACTTTC,CASSPGGANVLTF
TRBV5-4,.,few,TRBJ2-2,TGTGCCAGCAGCTTGGCCCGCGTGAACACCGGGGAGCTGTTTTTT,CASSLARVNTGELFF
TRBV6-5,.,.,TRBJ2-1,TGTGCCACCCTGAGGAAGATGAGCTCCTACAATGAGCAGTTCTTC,CATLRKMSSYNEQFF
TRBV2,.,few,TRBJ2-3,TGTGCCAGCGGGGCTAGAGAGAGGGATACGCAGTATTTT,CASGARERDTQYF
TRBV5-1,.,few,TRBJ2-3,TGCGCCAGCAGCAGAGACACAGATACGCAGTATTTT,CASSRDTDTQYF
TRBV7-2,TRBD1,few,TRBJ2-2,TGTGCCAGCAGCTTCGACAGGGGAACCGGGGAGCTGTTTTTT,CASSFDRGTGELFF
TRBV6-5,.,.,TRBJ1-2,TGTGCCAGCAGTTACGCGCGACAGTCGGACTATGGCTACACCTTC,CASSYARQSDYGYTF
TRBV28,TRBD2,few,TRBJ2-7,TGTGCCAGCAGCTCACTAGCGGGAGAATCGTGGGAGCAGTACTTC,CASSSLAGESWEQYF
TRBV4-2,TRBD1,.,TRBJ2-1,TGTGCCAGCAGCCAGGGGACAGGGGACTACAATGAGCAGTTCTTC,CASSQGTGDYNEQFF
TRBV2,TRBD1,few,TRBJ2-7,TGTGCCAGTCTCCGGGACAGTACTACCTACGAGCAGTACTTC,CASLRDSTTYEQYF
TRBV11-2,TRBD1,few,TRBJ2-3,TGTGCCAGCAGCTTAATTGCAGGGGGCTACACAGATACGCAGTATTTT,CASSLIAGGYTDTQYF
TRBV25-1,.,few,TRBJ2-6,TGTGCCAGCACGGGGGCTGGGGCCAACGTCCTGACTTTC,CASTGAGANVLTF
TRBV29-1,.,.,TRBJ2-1,TGCAGGATCGGTGGGCAGGGGTCCTACAATGAGCAGTTCTTC,CRIGGQGSYNEQFF
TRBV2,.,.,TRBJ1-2,TGTGCCAGCAGTAACTTACGAAACTATGGCTACACCTTC,CASSNLRNYGYTF
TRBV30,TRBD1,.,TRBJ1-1,TGTGCCGGGGACGGGACAGGGGCGACGCAGAACACTGAAGCTTTCTTT,CAGDGTGATQNTEAFF
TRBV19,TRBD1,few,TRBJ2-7,TGTGCCAGTAGGGGGACAGACACCTACGAGCAGTACTTC,CASRGTDTYEQYF
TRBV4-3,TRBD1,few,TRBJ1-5,TGCGCCAGCAGCCAAGCCCCGCCCCCCAGGGGGCGCGATCAGCCCCAGCATTTT,CASSQAPPPRGRDQPQHF
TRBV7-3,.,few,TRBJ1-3,TGTGCCAGCAGCTTTAGCGACCCTAGCTCTGGAAACACCATATATTTT,CASSFSDPSSGNTIYF
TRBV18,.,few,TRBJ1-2,TGTGCCAGCCAAAGAGGGGGAGAGGGCTACACCTTC,CASQRGGEGYTF